Shown below are 12 T cell receptor beta chains from a single sample sequenced in a study of cytomegalovirus exposure and HLA in healthy donors. Assay used: immunoSEQ multiplex PCR; TCRdb lists only in-frame clones, some missing. The table records hundreds of thousands of clones, roughly 88% of them present only once. The specimen was PBMCs. The receptors were gathered from a woman under 30 in good health and CMV-seronegative.

The genes are TRBV6-6 and TRBJ2-7; the D gene is possibly TRBD1 (6 bases). This CDR3 is built from 16 residues. In germline, CDR1 is MNHNY, CDR2 SVGAGI (reference sequence). V gave up 0 bases and J gave up 3 bases, with 15 bases separating them. In DNA, the CDR3 is TGTGCCAGCAGTTACTCGTGGGCAGGGGTTCACTACGAGCAGTACTTC. Its translation: CASSYSWAGVHYEQYF.

The V call is TRBV6-5, the J call TRBJ1-2; TRBD1 aligns across 10 bases. CDR1 and CDR2 from the germline V gene are MNHEY and SVGAGI. J was trimmed by 8 bases and V by 3 bases; bases with no gene match: 3. The CDR3 runs 13 residues. The chain's CDR3 is CASSYMTGGGYTF. The CDR3 coding sequence is TGTGCCAGCAGTTATATGACAGGGGGCGGCTACACCTTC.

The sample holds one count of this clone. The J gene is TRBJ2-1, the V gene TRBV30; D may be TRBD2 (5 bases). The CDR3 consists of 13 residues. Germline values: CDR1 GTSNPN, CDR2 SVGIG (reference sequence). V lost 4 bases to trimming and J lost 5 bases, with 12 bases between them. CDR3 nucleotide sequence: TGTGCCTGGATTACCGGGAACCACAATGAGCAGTTCTTC. Translation gives CAWITGNHNEQFF.

This clone appeared a few times. The rearrangement joins TRBV21-1 to TRBJ2-7; the listed D gene, TRBD1, was not tested against the DNA. TRBV21-1 is a pseudogene. This CDR3 region has 17 residues. The CDR3 sequence: CASSKGGLPFLSYEQYF. CDR3 nucleotide sequence: TGTGCCAGCAGCAAAGGGGGGCTACCCTTCCTCTCCTACGAGCAGTACTTC.

The gene calls are TRBV19 and TRBJ2-1; possibly TRBD2 for D (6 bases). CDR1 is LNHDA, CDR2 SQIVND, per germline (reference sequence). The CDR3 runs 19 residues. V lost 2 bases to trimming and J lost 0 bases, with 20 bases between them. CDR3 protein: CASSIMGTSFISSYNEQFF. The CDR3 coding sequence is TGTGCCAGTAGTATAATGGGAACTAGCTTTATAAGCTCCTACAATGAGCAGTTCTTC.

This clone came up once. The chain combines TRBV18 with TRBJ2-2; the match to TRBD2 covers 7 bases. This CDR3 contains 16 residues. Germline values: CDR1 KGHSH, CDR2 LQKENI. The ends lost 6 bases at V and 6 bases at J; junction bases unmatched: 13. CDR3 nucleotides: TGTGCCAGCTCCCCCGGGACGAGCGGGAAGGCCGGGGAGCTGTTTTTT. Translating gives CASSPGTSGKAGELFF. Based on the CDR3 plus reference TRBV18 and TRBJ2-2, the full variable domain is NAGVMQNPRHLVRRRGQEARLRCSPMKGHSHVYWYRQLPEEGLKFMVYLQKENIIDESGMPKERFSAEFPKEGPSILRIQQVVRGDSAAYFCASSPGTSGKAGELFFGEGSRLTVL.

The chain links TRBV19 to TRBJ2-1; TRBD2 aligns across 13 bases. Germline V gives CDR1 LNHDA, CDR2 SQIVND (reference sequence). This CDR3 has 15 amino acids. Trimming at V came to 6 bases and at J to 7 bases, leaving 6 bases not matched to a gene. CDR3 sequence reads: CASRVLAGGYNEQFF. As DNA, the CDR3 is TGTGCCAGTAGGGTACTAGCGGGAGGGTATAATGAGCAGTTCTTC.

This clone was seen once. V is TRBV27 and J is TRBJ2-7; 9 bases map to TRBD1. CDR1 and CDR2 from the germline V gene are MNHEY and SMNVEV (reference sequence). V gave up 6 bases and J gave up 5 bases; unmatched junction bases: 11. The CDR3 contains 15 residues. The CDR3 here is CASSVDRGRTDEQYF. CDR3 in DNA: TGTGCCAGCAGCGTTGACAGGGGGAGGACGGACGAGCAGTACTTC.

This clone was recorded a few times. The V call is TRBV11-3, the J call TRBJ2-3; 11 nucleotides match TRBD2. The CDR3 has 17 residues. The germline V gene has CDR1 SGHNT and CDR2 YENEEA. The V gene end was trimmed by 5 bases and the J gene end by 4 bases; junction bases not matched to a gene: 11. This chain's CDR3 is CASSPKASGRSADTQYF. CDR3 sequence (DNA): TGTGCCAGCAGCCCAAAGGCTAGCGGGAGGTCGGCAGATACGCAGTATTTT.

This chain links TRBV28 with TRBJ2-1, with a weak D call TRBD2 (5 bases). Trimming pared 4 bases from V and 0 bases from J, leaving 7 bases between. The CDR3 totals 14 residues. Germline V CDR1 and CDR2: MDHEN, SYDVKM. Here the CDR3 reads CASSSGISYNEQFF. CDR3 nucleotides: TGTGCCAGCAGTTCCGGGATCTCCTACAATGAGCAGTTCTTC.

V and J are TRBV11-2 and TRBJ2-1, with a weak D call TRBD1 (5 bases). This CDR3 region has 16 residues. V lost 3 bases to trimming and J lost 2 bases, with 14 bases between them. The germline gives CDR1 SGHAT, CDR2 FQNNGV. The DNA of the CDR3 is TGTGCCAGCAGCTTCCGTTTTGGCAGGGCCTACAATGAGCAGTTCTTC. It translates to CASSFRFGRAYNEQFF. Full variable domain (missing parts from reference TRBV11-2 and TRBJ2-1): EAGVAQSPRYKIIEKRQSVAFWCNPISGHATLYWYQQILGQGPKLLIQFQNNGVVDDSQLPKDRFSAERLKGVDSTLKIQPAKLEDSAVYLCASSFRFGRAYNEQFFGPGTRLTVL.

The rearrangement links TRBV6-5 to TRBJ2-7, with TRBD2 matching over 9 bases. Looked up from germline, CDR1 is MNHEY and CDR2 is SVGAGI. Trimming at V came to 3 bases and at J to 2 bases, leaving 5 bases not matched to a gene. CDR3 length: 15 amino acids. CDR3 nucleotides: TGTGCCAGCAGTTATTGGGCTAGCGGGACCTACGAGCAGTACTTC. Translated: CASSYWASGTYEQYF.